The next 5 T cell receptor beta chains were all read from a single sample in a study of metastatic and nonmetastatic thyroid tumors. Not a single patient had been given any form of treatment at any point before undergoing thyroid surgery. TCRdb reprocessed the PCR reads using MiXCR. The sample includes 60,000 or so clones, about 4% of them seen just once. Source material: blood. These receptors were taken from a female donor with papillary thyroid cancer or a benign thyroid nodule (not recorded which). Some clones in this sample may be carry-over from other donors' samples.

The gene calls are TRBV6-1 and TRBJ2-3; perhaps TRBD2 as D (6 bases). The CDR3 is 15 residues long. CDR1 and CDR2 from the germline V gene are MNHNS and SASEGT. Trimming left V 6 bases short and J 0 bases short, with 13 bases between. The CDR3 DNA follows: TGTGCCAGCAGATCTAGCGTATCTAGCACAGATACGCAGTATTTT. Its protein product is CASRSSVSSTDTQYF.

This clone was recorded many times. Other nucleotide sequences in the sample specify the same CDR3. V gene TRBV7-9 combines with J gene TRBJ1-4, with D possibly TRBD1 on 6 matching bases. Trimming took off 4 bases at V and 8 bases at J, with 8 bases between the two ends. CDR1 and CDR2 from the germline V gene are SEHNR and FQNEAQ (reference sequence). CDR3 size: 12 residues. CDR3 sequence reads: CASSSTGEKLFF. In DNA form, the CDR3 reads TGTGCCAGCAGCTCCACAGGGGAAAAACTGTTTTTT.

Notes on this clone: A read error may explain this, as a much larger clone is one base away. The genes are TRBV5-4 and TRBJ2-1; the D gene is possibly TRBD2 (6 bases). Germline CDR1 reads SGHNT; CDR2 reads YYREEE (reference sequence). Trimming took off 0 bases at V and 7 bases at J, with 17 bases between the two ends. There are 16 residues in the CDR3. In DNA form, the CDR3 reads TGTGCCAGCAGCTTGGCCCCCAGCGTGAGCGGGAATGAGCAGTTCTTC. Amino acids: CASSLAPSVSGNEQFF.

This clone has a handful of counts. V and J are TRBV12-3 or TRBV12-4 and TRBJ2-7, with 10 bases aligning to TRBD2. This CDR3 spans 15 amino acids. The junction had 9 bases not matched to a gene; V was cut back by 6 bases and J by 4 bases. CDR3: CASRPGLAVWYEQYF. Written as DNA, the CDR3 is TGTGCCAGCAGACCTGGACTAGCGGTATGGTACGAGCAGTACTTC.

This clone was picked up many times. CDR3 sequence: CAWRPRGLGSGYTF. The CDR3 DNA is TGTGCCTGGAGGCCAAGGGGGTTGGGATCGGGCTACACCTTC. The chain employs TRBV30 and TRBJ1-2; TRBD1 is a possible D gene (6 bases). V gave up 3 bases and J gave up 8 bases, with 19 bases separating them. The CDR3 totals 14 residues. The V gene's germline CDR1 is GTSNPN and CDR2 SVGIG (reference sequence).